One sample yielded the 26 T cell receptor beta chains listed below, sequenced in a study of blood T cell repertoires in COVID-19. TCRdb keeps only in-frame clones here, not all; method: immunoSEQ multiplex PCR. Among under 500,000 clones listed, 70% to 90% were seen once. Sequencing was done on a sample of PBMCs or T cells enriched from blood (not recorded which). These receptor sequences come from a woman aged 18-29 years with acute COVID-19.

The gene calls are TRBV9 and TRBJ2-7, with 8 bases matching TRBD2. The germline V gene has CDR1 SGDLS and CDR2 YYNGEE. This CDR3 region has 16 residues. The ends lost 0 bases at V and 0 bases at J; junction bases unmatched: 5. The CDR3 spells CASSVAGGGSSYEQYF. The DNA of the CDR3 is TGTGCCAGCAGCGTAGCCGGGGGGGGCAGCTCCTACGAGCAGTACTTC. Looking up the rest from reference TRBV9 and TRBJ2-7 gives the full variable domain: DSGVTQTPKHLITATGQRVTLRCSPRSGDLSVYWYQQSLDQGLQFLIQYYNGEERAKGNILERFSAQQFPDLHSELNLSSLELGDSALYFCASSVAGGGSSYEQYFGPGTRLTVT.

The chain combines TRBV2 with TRBJ2-1; 8 bases are shared with TRBD2. Per germline, CDR1 SNHLY and CDR2 FYNNEI. The CDR3 spans 15 residues. Trimming at V came to 7 bases and at J to 4 bases, leaving 9 bases not matched to a gene. The CDR3 coding sequence is TGTGCCAGCACCGGGGGAACTAGCGGTTACAATGAGCAGTTCTTC. This translates into CASTGGTSGYNEQFF.

The chain uses TRBV2 and TRBJ2-2; 11 bases are a match to TRBD2. J lost 3 bases, V lost 7 bases, and 7 bases had no gene match. The CDR3 length is 16 residues. CDR1 is SNHLY, CDR2 FYNNEI, per germline. The CDR3 sequence is CASKLRLAGYTGELFF. The DNA of the CDR3 is TGTGCCAGCAAGCTGCGACTAGCGGGATACACCGGGGAGCTGTTTTTT.

V usage is TRBV7-2 and J usage is TRBJ2-5, with D possibly matching TRBD2 (6 bases). The CDR3 contains 14 residues. V lost 5 bases, J lost 4 bases, and 14 bases lay in between. The V gene's germline CDR1 is SGHTA and CDR2 FQGNSA. The CDR3 DNA is TGTGCCAGCAGCCTTGGGGGAGCGGGAGAGACCCAGTACTTC. This gives the protein CASSLGGAGETQYF. The full variable domain, rest sourced from reference TRBV7-2 and TRBJ2-5, is GAGVSQSPSNKVTEKGKDVELRCDPISGHTALYWYRQSLGQGLEFLIYFQGNSAPDKSGLPSDRFSAERTGGSVSTLTIQRTQQEDSAVYLCASSLGGAGETQYFGPGTRLLVL.

The J gene is TRBJ1-2, the V gene TRBV5-5; 7 positions agree with TRBD1. Germline V gives CDR1 SGHKS, CDR2 YYEKEE (reference sequence). The CDR3 consists of 16 residues. V lost 3 bases, J lost 7 bases, and 15 bases stayed unmatched. The CDR3 loop reads CASSYVPTEGARGYTF. CDR3 nucleotide sequence: TGTGCCAGCAGCTATGTCCCGACAGAGGGGGCTCGTGGCTACACCTTC. Full variable domain (rest looked up from reference TRBV5-5 and TRBJ1-2): DAGVTQSPTHLIKTRGQQVTLRCSPISGHKSVSWYQQVLGQGPQFIFQYYEKEERGRGNFPDRFSARQFPNYSSELNVNALLLGDSALYLCASSYVPTEGARGYTFGSGTRLTVV.

The chain employs TRBV3-1 (or the pseudogene TRBV3-2) and TRBJ1-4, with D hard to call. Germline CDR1 and CDR2: LGHDT and YNNKEL (reference sequence). CDR3 length: 16 amino acids. Trimming cost V 2 bases and J 12 bases, with 22 bases left between them. The CDR3: CASSQRPQQRASELFF. The CDR3 region has the DNA TGTGCCAGCAGCCAAAGGCCCCAGCAGCGGGCTTCGGAACTGTTTTTT.

V gene TRBV11-2 combines with J gene TRBJ2-1, with 7 nucleotides matching TRBD1. Germline assignment: CDR1 SGHAT and CDR2 FQNNGV. V gave up 3 bases and J gave up 6 bases; unmatched junction bases: 8. The CDR3 has 15 residues. CDR3 protein: CASSLKTGLGNEQFF. In nucleotides, the CDR3 is TGTGCCAGCAGCTTGAAGACAGGGCTAGGCAATGAGCAGTTCTTC.

This clone was counted between two and nine times. The chain joins TRBV28 to TRBJ1-2; D not certain. CDR3 length: 13 residues. Germline V CDR1 and CDR2: MDHEN, SYDVKM. Between the trimmed V and J ends, which lost 4 bases and 4 bases, there was a span of 10 bases. CDR3 coding DNA: TGTGCCAGCAGTTCAACACCTGGCTATGGCTACACCTTC. Translation gives CASSSTPGYGYTF.

The chain joins TRBV5-1 to TRBJ2-1, with D unclear. The V end was cut by 3 bases, the J end by 5 bases, with 9 bases between. The CDR3 sequence is 13 residues long. CDR1 is SGHRS and CDR2 is YFSETQ in the germline V gene. The CDR3 loop is CASSSEINNEQFF. The CDR3 nucleotides are TGCGCCAGCAGCTCGGAGATTAACAATGAGCAGTTCTTC.

This sequence joins TRBV4-1 and TRBJ2-7; D possibly corresponds to TRBD2 (5 bases). CDR1 is MGHRA, CDR2 YSYEKL, per germline. V was trimmed by 0 bases and J by 3 bases, leaving 6 bases between them. The CDR3 runs 13 residues. Here the CDR3 reads CASSQERGYEQYF. The CDR3, as DNA: TGCGCCAGCAGCCAAGAACGGGGCTACGAGCAGTACTTC.

This chain uses TRBV11-3 with TRBJ2-1, with unresolved D. Germline V gene data show CDR1 as SGHNT and CDR2 as YENEEA. The CDR3 loop spans 15 amino acids. V shed 3 bases and J shed 0 bases, with 9 bases lying between them. The CDR3 sequence is CASSFSGTSYNEQFF. The CDR3 region has the DNA TGTGCCAGCAGCTTCTCCGGTACCTCCTACAATGAGCAGTTCTTC.

The rearrangement links TRBV6-5 to TRBJ1-5; possibly TRBD1 for D (5 bases). The CDR3 runs to 14 residues. V was trimmed by 2 bases and J by 6 bases, leaving 11 bases between them. In germline, CDR1 is MNHEY, CDR2 SVGAGI. In nucleotides, the CDR3 is TGTGCCAGCAGTTACGCAGGGTTCGGTCAGCCCCAGCATTTT. It is translated as CASSYAGFGQPQHF.

This clone has only one observation. The chain links TRBV10-3 to TRBJ1-1; D perhaps matches TRBD1 (6 bases). Germline values: CDR1 ENHRY, CDR2 SYGVKD. This CDR3 is 13 amino acids long. V dropped 9 bases and J dropped 3 bases, with 14 bases sitting between them. In nucleotides, the CDR3 is TGTGCCATGACACAGGGTAGAGACACTGAAGCTTTCTTT. Residues: CAMTQGRDTEAFF.

The rearrangement links TRBV7-2 to TRBJ2-3, with 7 bases fitting TRBD2. Trimming removed 3 bases from V and 1 base from J; junction bases left unmatched: 7. Germline V gives CDR1 SGHTA, CDR2 FQGNSA. This CDR3 has 16 amino acids. CDR3 loop: CASSLLVTSGTDTQYF. The CDR3 coding sequence is TGTGCCAGCAGCTTGCTCGTTACTAGCGGCACAGATACGCAGTATTTT.

The gene calls are TRBV7-9 and TRBJ1-1; D gene unclear. V was clipped by 5 bases and J by 1 base, with 20 bases between them. Looked up from germline, CDR1 is SEHNR and CDR2 is FQNEAQ (reference sequence). The CDR3 totals 17 residues. Here the CDR3 reads CASSLGGSLGRNTEAFF. The CDR3, as DNA: TGTGCCAGCAGCCTAGGTGGGAGCCTAGGCCGGAACACTGAAGCTTTCTTT.

The chain has TRBV5-5 and TRBJ2-7; 7 bases are shared with TRBD1. With V trimmed by 2 bases and J by 2 bases, 4 bases remained unmatched. Germline V gene sequence: CDR1 SGHKS, CDR2 YYEKEE (reference sequence). CDR3 length: 14 amino acids. The CDR3: CASSFTGTAYEQYF. The CDR3 DNA sequence: TGTGCCAGCAGCTTTACCGGGACAGCCTACGAGCAGTACTTC.

The CDR3 DNA sequence: TGTGCCAGCTCTAGCGGGTTCACAGATACGCAGTATTTT. Its protein product is CASSSGFTDTQYF. The chain joins TRBV2 to TRBJ2-3, with 8 bases identical to TRBD2. The J segment lost 2 bases and the V segment lost 8 bases, leaving 3 bases of the junction unmatched. The CDR3 runs to 13 residues. The germline CDR1 and CDR2 sequences are SNHLY and FYNNEI. The full variable domain, with the rest looked up from reference TRBV2 and TRBJ2-3, is EPEVTQTPSHQVTQMGQEVILRCVPISNHLYFYWYRQILGQKVEFLVSFYNNEISEKSEIFDDQFSVERPDGSNFTLKIRSTKLEDSAMYFCASSSGFTDTQYFGPGTRLTVL.

This clone was picked up one time. V usage is TRBV7-7 and J usage is TRBJ2-1; TRBD1 aligns across 7 bases. The CDR3 contains 15 residues. V lost 1 base to trimming and J lost 4 bases; unmatched junction nucleotides: 4. Per germline, CDR1 SSHAT and CDR2 FNYEAQ (reference sequence). The CDR3 DNA follows: TGTGCCAGCAGCTTAGGACAGGGCTTATACAATGAGCAGTTCTTC. It encodes CASSLGQGLYNEQFF.

In this sample, this clone turned up once. V gene TRBV7-8 combines with J gene TRBJ1-3; TRBD1 agrees at 12 bases. Germline CDR1 SGHVS, CDR2 FQNEAQ. The CDR3 is made up of 18 amino acids. V shed 5 bases, J shed 0 bases, and the junction held 8 bases outside the gene matches. CDR3 in amino acids: CASSVRDRGPHSGNTIYF. CDR3 bases: TGTGCCAGCAGCGTCCGGGACAGGGGGCCCCACTCTGGAAACACCATATATTTT.

This chain connects TRBV28 to TRBJ2-7, with 8 bases fitting TRBD1. The CDR3 runs 18 residues. The germline CDR1 and CDR2 sequences are MDHEN and SYDVKM. The J segment lost 3 bases and the V segment lost 2 bases, leaving 15 bases of the junction unmatched. The CDR3 protein is CASSLAVVGTGSFYEQYF. The CDR3 DNA sequence: TGTGCCAGCAGTTTAGCAGTGGTGGGGACAGGTTCTTTCTACGAGCAGTACTTC. Supplemented by reference TRBV28 and TRBJ2-7, the full variable domain reads DVKVTQSSRYLVKRTGEKVFLECVQDMDHENMFWYRQDPGLGLRLIYFSYDVKMKEKGDIPEGYSVSREKKERFSLILESASTNQTSMYLCASSLAVVGTGSFYEQYFGPGTRLTVT.

The chain has TRBV6-5 and TRBJ2-5; TRBD1 matches 7 bases. The CDR3 is 14 residues long. V shed 6 bases and J 5 bases; nucleotides not matched to a gene: 9. Germline CDR1 reads MNHEY; CDR2 reads SVGAGI. CDR3 bases: TGTGCCAGCAGAAAACAGGGGCGGCGGGAGACCCAGTACTTC. As protein: CASRKQGRRETQYF.

The rearrangement links TRBV15 to TRBJ1-1; D is undetermined. Deletions cut 5 bases from V and 0 bases from J, with 10 bases between. CDR1 is LNHNV, CDR2 YYDKDF, per germline (reference sequence). This CDR3 region has 14 residues. CDR3 region: CATSEEFVNTEAFF. The CDR3 DNA sequence: TGTGCCACCAGCGAGGAGTTCGTGAACACTGAAGCTTTCTTT.

The chain combines TRBV6-5 with TRBJ2-7, with 11 bases fitting TRBD2. V lost 10 bases, J lost 6 bases, and 11 bases stayed unmatched. Germline CDR1 reads MNHEY; CDR2 reads SVGAGI. The CDR3 sequence is 14 residues long. The CDR3 DNA reads TGTGCCATCCGACCTAGCGGGGGGCTACGCGAGCAGTACTTC. This encodes CAIRPSGGLREQYF.

The V call is TRBV11-2, the J call TRBJ2-6, with a weak D call TRBD1 (5 bases). Germline lookup yields CDR1 SGHAT and CDR2 FQNNGV. The CDR3 runs to 16 residues. Trimming took off 2 bases at V and 0 bases at J, with 8 bases between the two ends. The CDR3 sequence: CASSLSGHSGANVLTF. DNA of the CDR3: TGTGCCAGCAGCTTATCAGGGCACTCTGGGGCCAACGTCCTGACTTTC.

V and J are TRBV27 and TRBJ2-7, with D perhaps matching TRBD2 (5 bases). From germline, CDR1 is MNHEY and CDR2 SMNVEV (reference sequence). This CDR3 has 13 amino acids. V lost 5 bases to trimming and J lost 3 bases, with 11 bases between them. The CDR3 region is CASSLGLLYEQYF. The CDR3 DNA reads TGTGCCAGCAGTCTCGGACTTCTCTACGAGCAGTACTTC.

In DNA, the CDR3 is TGTGCCAGCAGTGAAGCCGACCCCCGACAAGGCTACACCTTC. Amino acids: CASSEADPRQGYTF. J is TRBJ1-2 and V is TRBV2, with unresolved D. Germline CDR1 and CDR2: SNHLY and FYNNEI. V lost 0 bases to trimming and J lost 8 bases, with 13 bases between them. The CDR3 totals 14 residues.